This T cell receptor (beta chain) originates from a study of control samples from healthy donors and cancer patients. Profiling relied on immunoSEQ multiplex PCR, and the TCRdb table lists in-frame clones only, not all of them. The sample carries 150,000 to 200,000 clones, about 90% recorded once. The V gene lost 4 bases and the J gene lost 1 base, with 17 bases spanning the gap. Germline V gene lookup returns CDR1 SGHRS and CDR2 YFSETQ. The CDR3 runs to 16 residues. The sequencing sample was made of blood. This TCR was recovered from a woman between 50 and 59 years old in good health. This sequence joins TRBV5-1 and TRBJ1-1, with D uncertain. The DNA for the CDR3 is TGCGCCAGCAGCCCGGCGTCCGGCAGCCGGAACACTGAAGCTTTCTTT. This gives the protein CASSPASGSRNTEAFF.